The 23 T cell receptor beta chains reported below all come from one sample, sequenced in a study of graft-versus-host responses after intestinal transplantation. These receptors have no known antigen. Repertoires were generated with immunoSEQ multiplex PCR, while TCRdb's copy carries only in-frame clones and drops some. Of 90,000 to 95,000 clones in the sample, around nine tenths were seen once. Sequencing used unstimulated CD8+ T cells sorted from spleen or lymph node cells, obtained before intestinal transplant. The source is a human donor who received an intestinal transplant.

This chain connects TRBV6-1 to TRBJ1-1; possibly TRBD1 for D (6 bases). Germline loops: CDR1 MNHNS, CDR2 SASEGT. The germline V and J ends were trimmed by 6 bases and 5 bases, with 13 bases remaining between them. This CDR3 has 13 residues. CDR3 protein: CASSPGHLTEAFF. CDR3 nucleotides: TGTGCCAGCAGCCCGGGACATCTGACTGAAGCTTTCTTT.

This chain uses TRBV7-9 with TRBJ1-2, with D perhaps matching TRBD1 (5 bases). Trimming shortened V by 0 bases and J by 9 bases, and 11 bases separated the two germline ends. Germline V lookup: CDR1 SEHNR, CDR2 FQNEAQ (reference sequence). CDR3 length: 13 amino acids. The CDR3 loop is CASSLAGGESYTF. In DNA form, the CDR3 reads TGTGCCAGCAGCTTAGCGGGGGGGGAAAGCTACACCTTC.

This clone turned up a few times. Additional DNA sequences in this sample encode the identical CDR3. V and J are TRBV5-6 and TRBJ2-7; D is undetermined. The germline V gene has CDR1 SGHDT and CDR2 YYEEEE. V gave up 0 bases and J gave up 0 bases, with 4 bases separating them. The CDR3 length is 13 residues. CDR3 region: CASSLGSSYEQYF. The CDR3 DNA is TGTGCCAGCAGCTTGGGTAGCTCCTACGAGCAGTACTTC.

The rearrangement joins TRBV5-4 to TRBJ2-3; 10 bases align to TRBD1. After removal of 1 base from V and 6 bases from J, the junction contained 5 bases not matched to a gene. CDR3 length: 15 residues. Germline V CDR1 and CDR2: SGHNT, YYREEE (reference sequence). The CDR3 DNA reads TGTGCCAGCAGCTTGAGGACAGGGGGTGTGGATACGCAGTATTTT. Translated: CASSLRTGGVDTQYF.

The chain has TRBV9 and TRBJ2-7; 7 bases are shared with TRBD1. V lost 0 bases to trimming and J lost 2 bases; unmatched junction nucleotides: 5. The germline CDR1 and CDR2 sequences are SGDLS and YYNGEE. This CDR3 spans 15 amino acids. The CDR3: CASSVAEGQTYEQYF. CDR3 DNA: TGTGCCAGCAGCGTAGCAGAGGGACAGACCTACGAGCAGTACTTC.

This sequence joins TRBV11-2 and TRBJ1-4; maybe TRBD1 (5 bases). Germline V gene lookup returns CDR1 SGHAT and CDR2 FQNNGV. CDR3 length equals 13 residues. V gave up 1 base and J gave up 7 bases, with 7 bases separating them. The CDR3 nucleotides are TGTGCCAGCAGCTTAGTCAGGGTTGAAAAACTGTTTTTT. Translation gives CASSLVRVEKLFF.

The chain recombines TRBV5-1 with TRBJ2-7; no firm D call. There are 13 residues in the CDR3. V shed 3 bases and J shed 0 bases, with 7 bases lying between them. CDR1 SGHRS and CDR2 YFSETQ come from the germline V gene. CDR3 amino acids: CASSYPSSYEQYF. CDR3 in DNA: TGCGCCAGCAGCTATCCGAGCTCCTACGAGCAGTACTTC.

This clone came up once. The rearrangement uses TRBV19 and TRBJ1-1, with a tentative D call TRBD1 (6 bases). The germline V and J ends were trimmed by 10 bases and 0 bases, with 15 bases remaining between them. The CDR3 has 14 amino acids. From germline, CDR1 is LNHDA and CDR2 SQIVND (reference sequence). CDR3 sequence reads: CATWRGGMNTEAFF. The DNA of the CDR3 is TGTGCCACCTGGAGGGGGGGGATGAACACTGAAGCTTTCTTT.

This clone has a handful of counts. The V gene is TRBV5-6, the J gene TRBJ1-2; D might be TRBD1 (6 bases). The CDR3 length is 12 residues. The germline V and J ends were trimmed by 2 bases and 6 bases, with 8 bases remaining between them. Germline V gene lookup returns CDR1 SGHDT and CDR2 YYEEEE. CDR3 sequence: CASSLQGHGYTF. CDR3 bases: TGTGCCAGCAGCTTACAGGGACATGGCTACACCTTC.

The rearrangement joins TRBV30 to TRBJ2-7; tentative D call: TRBD2 (6 bases). Deletions cut 3 bases from V and 2 bases from J, with 8 bases between. Germline V lookup: CDR1 GTSNPN, CDR2 SVGIG (reference sequence). CDR3 length equals 12 residues. The CDR3 coding sequence is TGTGCCTGGAGCGCGGGACCCTACGAGCAGTACTTC. This sequence encodes CAWSAGPYEQYF.

This chain uses TRBV12-5 with TRBJ2-7; no firm D call. CDR3 length equals 12 residues. The V gene's germline CDR1 is LGHNT and CDR2 FRNRAP. Trimming removed 1 base from V and 6 bases from J, with 7 bases in between. CDR3 amino acids: CASGLGGSEQYF. CDR3 nucleotides: TGTGCTAGTGGTTTGGGTGGCTCCGAGCAGTACTTC.

J is TRBJ2-3 and V is TRBV13; 7 bases match TRBD1. Trimming at V came to 5 bases and at J to 5 bases, leaving 7 bases not matched to a gene. This CDR3 is built from 14 residues. Germline V gives CDR1 PRHDT, CDR2 FYEKMQ (reference sequence). The CDR3 DNA reads TGTGCCAGCAGCGTTAGGACAGGCCGAGATACGCAGTATTTT. It yields the protein CASSVRTGRDTQYF.

The CDR3 DNA reads as TGTGCCAGCAGCTTCAATCTAGCAGTCTCCTACAATGAGCAGTTCTTC. Translating it yields CASSFNLAVSYNEQFF. This chain connects TRBV7-2 to TRBJ2-1, with D perhaps TRBD2 (5 bases). Trimming took 3 bases from V and 0 from J, leaving 12 bases between them. In germline, CDR1 is SGHTA, CDR2 FQGNSA. There are 16 residues in the CDR3.

CDR3 residues: CAISELGTGGGDTQYF. The DNA of the CDR3 is TGTGCCATCAGCGAGCTAGGGACAGGGGGCGGAGATACGCAGTATTTT. V gene TRBV10-3 combines with J gene TRBJ2-3; 12 bases fit TRBD1. CDR3 size: 16 residues. Germline values: CDR1 ENHRY, CDR2 SYGVKD. J gave up 5 bases and V 6 bases, and 9 bases lay outside the gene matches.

The chain employs TRBV5-1 and TRBJ1-1; 12 bases are shared with TRBD1. J was trimmed by 1 base and V by 4 bases; bases with no gene match: 11. CDR3 length: 18 residues. Per germline, CDR1 SGHRS and CDR2 YFSETQ. In DNA form, the CDR3 reads TGCGCCAGCAGCAGAGGGGACAGGGGGCAACCAGCGAACACTGAAGCTTTCTTT. Its protein is CASSRGDRGQPANTEAFF. The full variable domain, in which reference TRBV5-1 and TRBJ1-1 provide the parts outside the CDR3, is KAGVTQTPRYLIKTRGQQVTLSCSPISGHRSVSWYQQTPGQGLQFLFEYFSETQRNKGNFPGRFSGRQFSNSRSEMNVSTLELGDSALYLCASSRGDRGQPANTEAFFGQGTRLTVV.

The gene calls are TRBV30 and TRBJ1-1; D unresolved. The CDR3 runs 11 residues. Trimming left V 0 bases short and J 6 bases short, with 5 bases between. Germline CDR1 is GTSNPN and CDR2 is SVGIG (reference sequence). The CDR3 DNA sequence: TGTGCCTGGAGTGTAACGGCTGAAGCTTTCTTT. Encoded protein: CAWSVTAEAFF.

This chain uses TRBV4-1 with TRBJ2-7, with TRBD1 matching over 7 bases. J gave up 2 bases and V 5 bases, and 9 bases lay outside the gene matches. The CDR3 sequence is 15 residues long. Germline lookup yields CDR1 MGHRA and CDR2 YSYEKL. The CDR3 DNA is TGCGCCAGCAGCGCGAGGACAGGTTTTGCCTACGAGCAGTACTTC. Translated: CASSARTGFAYEQYF.

This chain uses TRBV7-9 with TRBJ1-2; TRBD1 agrees at 7 bases. V shed 5 bases and J 2 bases; nucleotides not matched to a gene: 2. Germline loops: CDR1 SEHNR, CDR2 FQNEAQ (reference sequence). This CDR3 contains 13 residues. The CDR3 region has the DNA TGTGCCAGCAGCCCGACAGGGAACTATGGCTACACCTTC. Its protein product is CASSPTGNYGYTF. The full variable domain, its missing parts supplied by reference TRBV7-9 and TRBJ1-2, is DTGVSQNPRHKITKRGQNVTFRCDPISEHNRLYWYRQTLGQGPEFLTYFQNEAQLEKSRLLSDRFSAERPKGSFSTLEIQRTEQGDSAMYLCASSPTGNYGYTFGSGTRLTVV.

The V and J genes are TRBV4-1 and TRBJ2-5; perhaps TRBD1 as D (7 bases). This CDR3 region has 15 residues. Germline CDR1 MGHRA, CDR2 YSYEKL. V was shortened by 0 bases and J by 4 bases, with 12 bases between the two germline ends. As DNA, the CDR3 is TGCGCCAGCAGCCAAGATCCCCAGGGGGGAGAGACCCAGTACTTC. As protein: CASSQDPQGGETQYF.

CDR3 loop: CSVEEGGAGTSNQPQHF. CDR3 nucleotides: TGCAGCGTTGAAGAAGGGGGGGCAGGGACTAGCAATCAGCCCCAGCATTTT. V and J are TRBV29-1 and TRBJ1-5, with D tentatively TRBD1 (6 bases). Trimming stripped 0 bases from V and 0 bases from J, with 15 bases between. Germline loops: CDR1 SQVTM, CDR2 ANQGSEA. The length of the CDR3 is 17 residues. Full variable domain (remainder filled in from reference TRBV29-1 and TRBJ1-5): SAVISQKPSRDICQRGTSLTIQCQVDSQVTMMFWYRQQPGQSLTLIATANQGSEATYESGFVIDKFPISRPNLTFSTLTVSNMSPEDSSIYLCSVEEGGAGTSNQPQHFGDGTRLSIL.

The genes are TRBV28 and TRBJ2-7, with TRBD1 matching 9 bases. V trimming: 4 bases; J trimming: 6 bases; junction bases outside the gene matches: 7. This CDR3 is built from 14 residues. Looked up from germline, CDR1 is MDHEN and CDR2 is SYDVKM. CDR3 bases: TGTGCCAGCAGTTACGGGACAGGGCCTTCCGAGCAGTACTTC. This translates into CASSYGTGPSEQYF.

V gene TRBV28 combines with J gene TRBJ2-2; 7 bases line up with TRBD2. This CDR3 contains 14 residues. The J segment lost 0 bases and the V segment lost 6 bases, leaving 1 base of the junction unmatched. Germline CDR1 reads MDHEN; CDR2 reads SYDVKM. The CDR3 reads CASSLAANTGELFF. Written as DNA, the CDR3 is TGTGCCAGCAGCCTAGCGGCGAACACCGGGGAGCTGTTTTTT.

Written as DNA, the CDR3 is TGCGCCAGCAGCCAAGATGGCCAGGAGCAGTTCTTC. It translates to CASSQDGQEQFF. This chain uses TRBV4-1 with TRBJ2-1; D remains unclear. This CDR3 is 12 amino acids long. The germline V gene encodes CDR1 MGHRA and CDR2 YSYEKL. The ends were cut back, 0 bases at V and 10 bases at J, with 7 bases in the middle.